The rows below give T cell receptor beta chains drawn from one sample of a study of T cell clonotyping in hematopoietic cell transplantation. The protocol was immunoSEQ multiplex PCR, while the TCRdb copy is restricted to in-frame clones and leaves out a portion. The sample consists of several thousand clones, 95% to 97% of them appearing once. The sample here was peripheral blood mononuclear cells, taken 100 days after allogeneic stem cell transplant. The source of these receptors is a male patient between 60 and 69 years old who had an allogeneic stem cell transplant from a related donor, so the T cells may come from the graft donor. Some clones in this sample may be carry-over from other donors' samples. CDR3s include the opening cysteine and the closing phenylalanine or tryptophan.

TRBV18,TRBJ1-3,CASSSSSRNSGNTIYF
TRBV6-1,TRBJ1-5,CASSEARAAQPQHF
TRBV4-3,TRBJ2-6,CASSQDGQGFGANVLTF
TRBV6-1,TRBJ1-2,CASSVRTGWGYTF
TRBV7-2,TRBJ2-3,CASKGLGSTDTQYF
TRBV5-8,TRBJ2-3,CASRGLASTDTQYF
TRBV25-1,TRBJ1-6,CASRGDLNNSPLHF
TRBV10-3,TRBJ1-1,CAISESGGVGTEAFF
TRBV6-1,TRBJ1-2,CASLRGGSLLYGYTF
TRBV18,TRBJ1-6,CASSQDRVDYNSPLHF
TRBV10-2,TRBJ1-5,CASRRDRGGNQPQHF
TRBV5-1,TRBJ2-1,CASSLSLQSYNEQFF
TRBV5-8,TRBJ2-1,CASSHGPLRGPRNEQFF
TRBV30,TRBJ1-1,CAWGFSNTEAFF
TRBV7-2,TRBJ2-2,CASSLGHRQGVKATGELFF
TRBV5-1,TRBJ2-1,CASSPEVAGVVSEQFF
TRBV5-6,TRBJ2-5,CASRQKVGETQYF
TRBV9,TRBJ2-2,CASSPRGQGSTGELFF
TRBV7-6,TRBJ2-5,CASSLSPTFQETQYF
TRBV5-4,TRBJ2-6,CASSLATGRSGANVLTF
TRBV19,TRBJ2-1,CASNTPGQGIEQFF
TRBV5-1,TRBJ2-7,CASSLAERVSRFSYEQYF